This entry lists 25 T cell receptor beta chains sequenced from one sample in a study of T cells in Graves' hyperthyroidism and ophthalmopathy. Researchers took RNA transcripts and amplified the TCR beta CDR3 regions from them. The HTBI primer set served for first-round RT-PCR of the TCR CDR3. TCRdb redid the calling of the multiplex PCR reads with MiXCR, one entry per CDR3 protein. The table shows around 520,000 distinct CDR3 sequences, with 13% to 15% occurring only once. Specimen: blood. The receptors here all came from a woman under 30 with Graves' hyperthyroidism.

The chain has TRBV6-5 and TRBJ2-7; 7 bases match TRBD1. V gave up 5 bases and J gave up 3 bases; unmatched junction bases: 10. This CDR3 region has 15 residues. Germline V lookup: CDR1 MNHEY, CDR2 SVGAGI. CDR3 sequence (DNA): TGTGCCAGCAGTACCCGACAGGGAAGGGTCTACGAGCAGTACTTC. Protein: CASSTRQGRVYEQYF.

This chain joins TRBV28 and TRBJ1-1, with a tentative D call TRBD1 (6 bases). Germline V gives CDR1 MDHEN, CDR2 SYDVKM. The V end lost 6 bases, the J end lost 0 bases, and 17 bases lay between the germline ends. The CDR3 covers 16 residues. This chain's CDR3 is CASRGGDWAMNTEAFF. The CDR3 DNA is TGTGCCAGCAGAGGGGGGGATTGGGCCATGAACACTGAAGCTTTCTTT.

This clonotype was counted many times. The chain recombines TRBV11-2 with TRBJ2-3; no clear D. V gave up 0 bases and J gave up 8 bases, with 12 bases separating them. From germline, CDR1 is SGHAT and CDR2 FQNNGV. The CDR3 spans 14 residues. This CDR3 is CASSLEVVIGTQYF. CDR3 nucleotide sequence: TGTGCCAGCAGCTTAGAGGTGGTTATCGGTACGCAGTATTTT.

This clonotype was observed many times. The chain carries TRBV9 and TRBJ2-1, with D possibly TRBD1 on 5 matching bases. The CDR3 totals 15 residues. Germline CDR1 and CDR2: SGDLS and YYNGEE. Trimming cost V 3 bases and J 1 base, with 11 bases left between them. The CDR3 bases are TGTGCCAGCAGCGCACACAGGCTTTCCTACAATGAGCAGTTCTTC. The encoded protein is CASSAHRLSYNEQFF.

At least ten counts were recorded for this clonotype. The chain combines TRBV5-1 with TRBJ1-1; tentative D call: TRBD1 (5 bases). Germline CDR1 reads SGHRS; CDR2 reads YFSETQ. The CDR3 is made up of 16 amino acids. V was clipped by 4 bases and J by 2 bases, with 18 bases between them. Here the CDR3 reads CASSAERGTRNTEAFF. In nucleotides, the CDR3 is TGCGCCAGCAGCGCTGAAAGGGGCACCCGAAACACTGAAGCTTTCTTT.

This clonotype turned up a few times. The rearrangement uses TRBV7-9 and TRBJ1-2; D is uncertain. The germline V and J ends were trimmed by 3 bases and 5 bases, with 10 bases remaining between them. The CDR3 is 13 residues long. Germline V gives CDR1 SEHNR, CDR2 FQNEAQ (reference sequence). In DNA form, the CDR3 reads TGTGCCAGCAGCTTCGGACTGACTTATGGCTACACCTTC. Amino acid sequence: CASSFGLTYGYTF.

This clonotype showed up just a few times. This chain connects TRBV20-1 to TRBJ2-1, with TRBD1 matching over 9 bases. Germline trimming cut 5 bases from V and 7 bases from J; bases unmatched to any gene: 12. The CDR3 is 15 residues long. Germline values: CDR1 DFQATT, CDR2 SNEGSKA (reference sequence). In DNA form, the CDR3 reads TGCAGTGCTTTCTCGGGACAGGGTGCGGGGAATGAGCAGTTCTTC. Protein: CSAFSGQGAGNEQFF.

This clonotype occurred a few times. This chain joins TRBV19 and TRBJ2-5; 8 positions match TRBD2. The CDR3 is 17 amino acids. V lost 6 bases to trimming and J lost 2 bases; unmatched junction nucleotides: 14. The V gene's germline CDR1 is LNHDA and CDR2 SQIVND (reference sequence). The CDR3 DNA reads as TGTGCCAGTAGCCCTTCGGGACTAGTGGAGATTCAAGAGACCCAGTACTTC. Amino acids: CASSPSGLVEIQETQYF.

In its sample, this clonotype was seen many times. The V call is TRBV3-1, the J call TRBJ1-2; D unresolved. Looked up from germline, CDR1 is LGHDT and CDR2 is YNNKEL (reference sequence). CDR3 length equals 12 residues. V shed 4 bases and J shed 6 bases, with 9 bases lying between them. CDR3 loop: CASSLGPDGYTF. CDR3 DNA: TGTGCCAGCAGCCTCGGGCCAGATGGCTACACCTTC.

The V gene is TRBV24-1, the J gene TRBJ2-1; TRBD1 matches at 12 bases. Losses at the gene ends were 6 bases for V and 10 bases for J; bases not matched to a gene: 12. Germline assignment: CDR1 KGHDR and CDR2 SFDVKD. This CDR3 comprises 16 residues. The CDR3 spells CATSLGGGQGALEQFF. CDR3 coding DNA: TGTGCCACCAGTCTCGGGGGGGGACAGGGGGCATTGGAGCAGTTCTTC.

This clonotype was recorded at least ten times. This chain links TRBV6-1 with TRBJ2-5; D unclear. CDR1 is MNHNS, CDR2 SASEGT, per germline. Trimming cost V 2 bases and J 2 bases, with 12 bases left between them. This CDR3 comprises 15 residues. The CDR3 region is CASSETLWAQETQYF. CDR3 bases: TGTGCCAGCAGTGAAACACTTTGGGCGCAAGAGACCCAGTACTTC.

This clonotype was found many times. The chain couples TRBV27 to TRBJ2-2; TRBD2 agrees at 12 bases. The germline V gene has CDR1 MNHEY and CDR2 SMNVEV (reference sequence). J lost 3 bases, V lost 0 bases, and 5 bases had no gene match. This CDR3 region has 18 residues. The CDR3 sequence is CASSLSLAGGPYTGELFF. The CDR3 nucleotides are TGTGCCAGCAGTTTATCCCTAGCGGGAGGGCCTTACACCGGGGAGCTGTTTTTT.

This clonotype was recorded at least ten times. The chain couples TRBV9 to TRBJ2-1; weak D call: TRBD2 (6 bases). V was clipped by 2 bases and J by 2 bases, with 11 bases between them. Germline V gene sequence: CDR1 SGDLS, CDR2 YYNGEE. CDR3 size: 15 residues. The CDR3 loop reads CASSVSRGAYNEQFF. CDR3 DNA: TGTGCCAGCAGCGTGAGTCGCGGGGCCTACAATGAGCAGTTCTTC.

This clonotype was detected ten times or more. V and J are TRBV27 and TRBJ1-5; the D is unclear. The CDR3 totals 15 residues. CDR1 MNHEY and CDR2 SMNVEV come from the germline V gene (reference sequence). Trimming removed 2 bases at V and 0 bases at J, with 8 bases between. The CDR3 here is CASSLRLYSNQPQHF. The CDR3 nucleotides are TGTGCCAGCAGTTTACGCCTCTATAGCAATCAGCCCCAGCATTTT.

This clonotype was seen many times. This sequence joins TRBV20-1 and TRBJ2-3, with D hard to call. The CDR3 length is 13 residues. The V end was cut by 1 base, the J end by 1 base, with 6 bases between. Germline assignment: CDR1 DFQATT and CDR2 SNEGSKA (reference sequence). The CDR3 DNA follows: TGCAGTGCTAGAGTACTCGGCACAGATACGCAGTATTTT. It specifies CSARVLGTDTQYF.

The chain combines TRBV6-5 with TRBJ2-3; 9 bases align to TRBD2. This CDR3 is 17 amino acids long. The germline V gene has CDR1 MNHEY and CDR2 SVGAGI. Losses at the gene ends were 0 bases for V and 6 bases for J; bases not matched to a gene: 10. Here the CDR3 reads CASSYSTGGRVGDTQYF. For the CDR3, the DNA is TGTGCCAGCAGTTACTCGACTGGCGGGAGGGTCGGTGATACGCAGTATTTT.

The CDR3 loop is CATSDSTGQGEKLFF. The CDR3 bases are TGTGCCACCAGTGATTCGACAGGTCAAGGTGAAAAACTGTTTTTT. The chain recombines TRBV24-1 with TRBJ1-4, with a weak D call TRBD1 (6 bases). The CDR3 sequence is 15 residues long. V dropped 2 bases and J dropped 7 bases, with 13 bases sitting between them. CDR1 is KGHDR and CDR2 is SFDVKD in the germline V gene.

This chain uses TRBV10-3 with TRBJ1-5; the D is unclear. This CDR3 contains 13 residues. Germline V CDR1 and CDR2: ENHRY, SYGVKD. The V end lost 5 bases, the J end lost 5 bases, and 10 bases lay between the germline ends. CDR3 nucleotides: TGTGCCATCAGTAACTGGGAGGATCAGCCCCAGCATTTT. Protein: CAISNWEDQPQHF.

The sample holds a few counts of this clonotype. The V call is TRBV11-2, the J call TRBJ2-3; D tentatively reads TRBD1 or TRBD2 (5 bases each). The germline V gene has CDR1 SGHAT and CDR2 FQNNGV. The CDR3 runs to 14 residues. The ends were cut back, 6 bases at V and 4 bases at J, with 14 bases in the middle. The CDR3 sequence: CASSYWDGADTQYF. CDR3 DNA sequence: TGTGCCAGCAGTTACTGGGACGGGGCAGATACGCAGTATTTT.

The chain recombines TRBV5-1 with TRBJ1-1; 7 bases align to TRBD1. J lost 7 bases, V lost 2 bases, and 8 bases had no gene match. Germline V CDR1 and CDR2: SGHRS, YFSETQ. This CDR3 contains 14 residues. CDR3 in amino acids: CASSFGDRVGEAFF. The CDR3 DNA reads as TGCGCCAGCAGCTTCGGCGACAGGGTCGGTGAAGCTTTCTTT.

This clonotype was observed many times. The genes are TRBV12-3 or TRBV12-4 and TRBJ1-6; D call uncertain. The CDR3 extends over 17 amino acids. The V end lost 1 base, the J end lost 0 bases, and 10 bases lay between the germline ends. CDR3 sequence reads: CASSLERHSSYNSPLHF. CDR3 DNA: TGTGCCAGCAGTTTAGAGAGGCATAGCTCCTATAATTCACCCCTCCACTTT.

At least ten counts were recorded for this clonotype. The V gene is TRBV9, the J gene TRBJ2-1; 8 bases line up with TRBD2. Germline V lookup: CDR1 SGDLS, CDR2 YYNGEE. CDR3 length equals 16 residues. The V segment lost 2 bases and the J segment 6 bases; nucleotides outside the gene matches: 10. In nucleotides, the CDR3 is TGTGCCAGCAGCGTGAGCGGGGGTCAACCACTCAATGAGCAGTTCTTC. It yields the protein CASSVSGGQPLNEQFF.

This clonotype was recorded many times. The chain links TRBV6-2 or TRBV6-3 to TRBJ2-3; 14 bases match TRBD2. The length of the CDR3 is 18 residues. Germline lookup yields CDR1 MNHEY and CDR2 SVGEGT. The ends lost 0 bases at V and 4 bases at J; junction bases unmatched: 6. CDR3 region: CASSYSGTSGSASDTQYF. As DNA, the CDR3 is TGTGCCAGCAGTTACTCCGGGACTAGCGGGAGTGCGTCAGATACGCAGTATTTT.

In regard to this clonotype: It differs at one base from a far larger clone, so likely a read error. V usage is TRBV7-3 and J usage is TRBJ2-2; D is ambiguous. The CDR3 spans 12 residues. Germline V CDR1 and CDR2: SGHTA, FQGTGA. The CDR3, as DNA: TGTGCCAGCAGCTTAACAACCGAGGAGCTGTTTTTT. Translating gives CASSLTTEELFF. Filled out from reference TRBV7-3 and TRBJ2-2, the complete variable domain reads GAGVSQTPSNKVTEKGKYVELRCDPISGHTALYWYRQSLGQGPEFLIYFQGTGAADDSGLPNDRFFAVRPEGSVSTLKIQRTERGDSAVYLCASSLTTEELFFGEGSRLTVL.

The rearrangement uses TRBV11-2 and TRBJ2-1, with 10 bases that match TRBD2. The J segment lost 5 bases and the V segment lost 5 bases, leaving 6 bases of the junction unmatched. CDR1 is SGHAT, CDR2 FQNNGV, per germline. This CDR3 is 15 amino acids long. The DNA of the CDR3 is TGTGCCAGCAGCCCCGGACTAGCGGACCACAATGAGCAGTTCTTC. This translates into CASSPGLADHNEQFF.